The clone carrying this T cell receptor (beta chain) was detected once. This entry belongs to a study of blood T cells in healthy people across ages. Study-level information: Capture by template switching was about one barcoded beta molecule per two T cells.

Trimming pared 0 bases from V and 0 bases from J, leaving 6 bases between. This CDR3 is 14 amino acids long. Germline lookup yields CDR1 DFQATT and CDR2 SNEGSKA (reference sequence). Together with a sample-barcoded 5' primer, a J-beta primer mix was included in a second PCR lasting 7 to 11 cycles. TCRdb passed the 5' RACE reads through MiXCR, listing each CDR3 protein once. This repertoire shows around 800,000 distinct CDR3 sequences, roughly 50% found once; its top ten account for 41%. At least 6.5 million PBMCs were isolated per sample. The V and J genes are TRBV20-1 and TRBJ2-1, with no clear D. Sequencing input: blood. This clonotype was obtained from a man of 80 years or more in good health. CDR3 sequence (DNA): TGCAGTGCTAGAGAGTGGGGCTCCTACAATGAGCAGTTCTTC. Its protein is CSAREWGSYNEQFF.